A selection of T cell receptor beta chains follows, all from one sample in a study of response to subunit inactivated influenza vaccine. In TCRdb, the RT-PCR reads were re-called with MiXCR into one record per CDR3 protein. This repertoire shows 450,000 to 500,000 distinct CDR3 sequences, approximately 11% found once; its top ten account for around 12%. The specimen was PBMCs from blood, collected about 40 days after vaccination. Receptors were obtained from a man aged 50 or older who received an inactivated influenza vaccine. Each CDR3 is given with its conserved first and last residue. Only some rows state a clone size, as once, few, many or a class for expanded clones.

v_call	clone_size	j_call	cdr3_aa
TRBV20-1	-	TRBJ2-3	CSPVESLVDTQYF
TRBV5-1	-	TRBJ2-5	CASSLEPLSGETQYF
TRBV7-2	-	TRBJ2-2	CASSDRVHTGELFF
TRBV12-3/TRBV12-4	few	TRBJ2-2	CASSLSGRTITGELFF
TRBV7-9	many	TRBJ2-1	CASSSGSHEQFF
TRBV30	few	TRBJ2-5	CAWSSRGGAETQYF
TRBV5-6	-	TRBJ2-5	CASSPLLGGKETQYF
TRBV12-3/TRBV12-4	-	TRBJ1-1	CASSLARVRTDTEAFF
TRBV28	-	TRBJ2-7	CASSLYTGPTYEQYF
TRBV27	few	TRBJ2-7	CASTKASGDTYEQYF
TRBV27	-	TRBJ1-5	CASSLTRSSNQPQHF
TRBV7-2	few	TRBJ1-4	CASSLQTATNEKLFF
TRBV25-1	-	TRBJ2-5	CASTSWASGKETQYF
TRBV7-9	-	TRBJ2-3	CASSFEPAYFRGQYF
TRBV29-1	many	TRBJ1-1	CSVVGATEAFF
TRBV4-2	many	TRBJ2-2	CASSQDRNGYTGELFF
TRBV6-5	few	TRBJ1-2	CASSYSLESNYGYTF
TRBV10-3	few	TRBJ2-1	CAISEFRLAGGKGYNEQFF
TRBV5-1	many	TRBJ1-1	CASSSTGGANLGEAFF
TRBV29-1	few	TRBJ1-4	CSVEEFPGGREKLFF
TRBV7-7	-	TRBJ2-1	CASSLKREGEQFF
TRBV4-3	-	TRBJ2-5	CASSRGIRGRGQETQYF
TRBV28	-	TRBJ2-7	CAASGQTEQYF
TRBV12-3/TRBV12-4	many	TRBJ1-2	CASSWAGGDYGYTF
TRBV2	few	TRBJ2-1	CASRAGTSPYNEQFF
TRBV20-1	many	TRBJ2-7	CSASKQGAPQYF
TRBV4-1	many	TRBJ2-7	CASSQEGTATYEQYF
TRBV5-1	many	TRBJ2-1	CASSYVVGGLNEQFF
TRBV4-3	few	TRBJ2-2	CASSQEWGGYGGELFF
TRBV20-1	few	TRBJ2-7	CSASQGRVSYEQYF
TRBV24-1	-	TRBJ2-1	CATSDVDRAVNEQFF
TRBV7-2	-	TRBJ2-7	CASSPLGVAEQYF
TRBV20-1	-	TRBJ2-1	CSAPVGGVGYEQFF
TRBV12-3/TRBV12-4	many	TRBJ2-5	CASSPGSPETQYF
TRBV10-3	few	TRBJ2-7	CAISGQGTDEQYF
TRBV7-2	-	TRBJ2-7	CASSFIQGGSYEQYF
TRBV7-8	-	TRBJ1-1	CASSPFSTGVNTEAFF
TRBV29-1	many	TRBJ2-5	CSVGYVREETQYF
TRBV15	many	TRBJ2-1	CATSTPRGTTYNEQFF
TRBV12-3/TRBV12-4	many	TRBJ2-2	CASSPRVNTGELFF
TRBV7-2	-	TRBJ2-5	CASSSAVAGLETQYF
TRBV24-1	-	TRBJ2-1	CATSDLAGAGANEQFF
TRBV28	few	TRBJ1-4	CASSLGRVREKLFF
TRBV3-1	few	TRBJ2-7	CASSDGTGGNEQYF
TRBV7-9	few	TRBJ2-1	CASSSTSGNYNEQFF
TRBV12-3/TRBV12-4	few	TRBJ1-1	CASSSSAEAFF
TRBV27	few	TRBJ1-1	CASSPRDRVEAFF
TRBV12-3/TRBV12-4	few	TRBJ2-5	CASSLFLGQGDQETQYF
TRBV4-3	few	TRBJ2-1	CASSQDGGGISRNEQFF
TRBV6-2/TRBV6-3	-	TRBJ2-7	CASSYSVGPYEQYF
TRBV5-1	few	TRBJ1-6	CASSHRDSHNSPLHF
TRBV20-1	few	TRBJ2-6	CSAPGDRSSGANVLTF
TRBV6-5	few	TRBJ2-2	CASSYSSGQGARTGELFF
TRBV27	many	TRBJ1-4	CASSLRVREKLFF